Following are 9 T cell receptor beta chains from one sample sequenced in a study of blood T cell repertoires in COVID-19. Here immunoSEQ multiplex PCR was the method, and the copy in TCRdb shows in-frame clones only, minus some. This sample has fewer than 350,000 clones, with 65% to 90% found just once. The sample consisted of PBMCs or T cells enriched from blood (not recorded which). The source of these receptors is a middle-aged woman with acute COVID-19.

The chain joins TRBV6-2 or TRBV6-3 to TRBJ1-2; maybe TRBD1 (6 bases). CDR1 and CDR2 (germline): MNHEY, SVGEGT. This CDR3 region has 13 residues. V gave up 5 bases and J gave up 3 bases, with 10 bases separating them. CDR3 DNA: TGTGCCAGCAGTCGACAGGCCGACTATGGCTACACCTTC. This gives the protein CASSRQADYGYTF.

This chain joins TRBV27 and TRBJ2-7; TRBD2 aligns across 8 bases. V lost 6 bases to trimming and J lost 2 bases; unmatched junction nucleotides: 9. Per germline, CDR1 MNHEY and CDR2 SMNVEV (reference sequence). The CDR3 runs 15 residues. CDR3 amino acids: CASRLASGRTYEQYF. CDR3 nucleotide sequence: TGTGCCAGCAGGCTGGCTAGCGGGCGTACCTACGAGCAGTACTTC.

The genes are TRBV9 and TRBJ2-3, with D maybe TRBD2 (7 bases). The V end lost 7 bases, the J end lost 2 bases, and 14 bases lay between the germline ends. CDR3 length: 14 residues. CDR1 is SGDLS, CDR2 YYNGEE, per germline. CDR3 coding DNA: TGTGCCAGCGGGGGCGGGAGTCCCACAGATACGCAGTATTTT. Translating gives CASGGGSPTDTQYF.

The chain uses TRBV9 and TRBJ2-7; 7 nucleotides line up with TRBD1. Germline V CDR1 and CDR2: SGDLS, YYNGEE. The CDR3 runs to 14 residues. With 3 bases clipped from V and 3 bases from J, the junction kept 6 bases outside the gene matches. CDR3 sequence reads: CASSAGGQVYEQYF. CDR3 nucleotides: TGTGCCAGCAGCGCTGGTGGACAGGTCTACGAGCAGTACTTC.

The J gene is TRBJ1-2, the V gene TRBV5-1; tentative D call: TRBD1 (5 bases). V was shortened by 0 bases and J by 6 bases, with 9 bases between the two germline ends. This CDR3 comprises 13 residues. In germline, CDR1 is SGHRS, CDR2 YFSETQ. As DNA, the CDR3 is TGCGCCAGCAGCTTGGAACTCAGGGATGGCTACACCTTC. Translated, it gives CASSLELRDGYTF.

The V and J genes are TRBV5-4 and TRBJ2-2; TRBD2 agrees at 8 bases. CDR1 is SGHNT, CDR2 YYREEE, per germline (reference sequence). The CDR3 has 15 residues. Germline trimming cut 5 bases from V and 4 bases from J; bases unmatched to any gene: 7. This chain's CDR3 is CASSFSGRGTGELFF. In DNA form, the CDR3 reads TGTGCCAGCAGTTTCAGCGGGAGAGGCACCGGGGAGCTGTTTTTT.

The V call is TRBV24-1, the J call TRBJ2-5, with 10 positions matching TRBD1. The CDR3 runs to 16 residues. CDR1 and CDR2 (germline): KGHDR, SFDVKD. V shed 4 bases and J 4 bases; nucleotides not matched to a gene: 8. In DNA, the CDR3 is TGTGCCACCAGTGACCCCGGGACAGGGGAGAGAGAGACCCAGTACTTC. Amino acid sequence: CATSDPGTGERETQYF.

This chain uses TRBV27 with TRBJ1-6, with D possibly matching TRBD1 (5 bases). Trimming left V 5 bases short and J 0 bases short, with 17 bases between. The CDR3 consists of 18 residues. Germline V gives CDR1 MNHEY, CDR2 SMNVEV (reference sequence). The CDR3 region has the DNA TGTGCCAGCAGTCCAAATCAGGGCGGTAGCTCCTATAATTCACCCCTCCACTTT. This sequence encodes CASSPNQGGSSYNSPLHF.

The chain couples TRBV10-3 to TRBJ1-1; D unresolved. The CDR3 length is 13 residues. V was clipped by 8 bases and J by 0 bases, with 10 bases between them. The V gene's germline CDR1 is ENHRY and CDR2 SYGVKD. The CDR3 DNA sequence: TGTGCCATCCTCTCGTCGTTGAACACTGAAGCTTTCTTT. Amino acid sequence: CAILSSLNTEAFF.